The 16 T cell receptor beta chains given below trace back to one sample, sequenced in a study of blood T cell repertoires in COVID-19. Libraries were prepared by immunoSEQ multiplex PCR; TCRdb keeps only in-frame clonotypes and omits some of them. The data show about 380,000 clones, around 89% seen once. Source material: PBMCs or T cells enriched from blood (not recorded which). The receptors were gathered from a woman aged 18-29 years who had recovered from COVID-19.

The J gene is TRBJ2-7, the V gene TRBV25-1; possible D gene TRBD1, 5 bases. Per germline, CDR1 MGHDK and CDR2 SYGVNS. The CDR3 extends over 15 amino acids. V was clipped by 3 bases and J by 1 base, with 13 bases between them. The DNA for the CDR3 is TGTGCCAGCAGTGATCGTGGCGACAGTTCCTACGAGCAGTACTTC. As protein: CASSDRGDSSYEQYF.

This clone has only a few counts. J is TRBJ1-2 and V is TRBV3-1 (or the pseudogene TRBV3-2); 9 nucleotides match TRBD1. The CDR3 covers 16 residues. Germline V gene lookup returns CDR1 LGHDT and CDR2 YNNKEL (reference sequence). J was trimmed by 3 bases and V by 2 bases; bases with no gene match: 7. CDR3 DNA: TGTGCCAGCAGCCAACTTTCCCGGGACAGGGACTATGGCTACACCTTC. It yields the protein CASSQLSRDRDYGYTF.

Only a few counts were recorded for this clone. V is TRBV29-1 and J is TRBJ1-4; D gene unclear. Germline CDR1 SQVTM, CDR2 ANQGSEA. The CDR3 loop spans 14 amino acids. V gave up 1 base and J gave up 4 bases, with 10 bases separating them. The CDR3 protein is CSVEGSGVNEKLFF. The DNA of the CDR3 is TGCAGCGTTGAAGGCAGCGGGGTTAATGAAAAACTGTTTTTT. The variable domain in full, with the rest retrieved from reference TRBV29-1 and TRBJ1-4, is SAVISQKPSRDICQRGTSLTIQCQVDSQVTMMFWYRQQPGQSLTLIATANQGSEATYESGFVIDKFPISRPNLTFSTLTVSNMSPEDSSIYLCSVEGSGVNEKLFFGSGTQLSVL.

This rearrangement joins TRBV11-1 to TRBJ1-2; D is perhaps TRBD1 (6 bases). CDR3 length equals 13 residues. V dropped 1 base and J dropped 8 bases, with 11 bases sitting between them. CDR1 and CDR2 (germline): SGHAT, FQDESV (reference sequence). The CDR3 DNA is TGTGCCAGCAGCTTAGGGACAGCGAGCGGCTACACCTTC. Encoded protein: CASSLGTASGYTF.

The V call is TRBV30, the J call TRBJ2-5; D gene ambiguous. The CDR3 loop spans 13 amino acids. Germline values: CDR1 GTSNPN, CDR2 SVGIG (reference sequence). Deletions cut 4 bases from V and 5 bases from J, with 14 bases between. In nucleotides, the CDR3 is TGTGCCTGGACGACCCGGCCCAGGGAGACCCAGTACTTC. The encoded protein is CAWTTRPRETQYF. The full variable domain, its missing parts supplied by reference TRBV30 and TRBJ2-5, is SQTIHQWPATLVQPVGSPLSLECTVEGTSNPNLYWYRQAAGRGLQLLFYSVGIGQISSEVPQNLSASRPQDRQFILSSKKLLLSDSGFYLCAWTTRPRETQYFGPGTRLLVL.

J is TRBJ2-3 and V is TRBV21-1; the table gives TRBD2 as D, unverified against the DNA. TRBV21-1 constitutes a pseudogene. This CDR3 region has 18 residues. The CDR3 nucleotides read TGTGCCAGCAGCAAAGATCGTCCTAGCGGGGGGCCCCGAGATACGCAGTATTTT. It specifies CASSKDRPSGGPRDTQYF.

The rearrangement uses TRBV27 and TRBJ1-1, with D perhaps matching TRBD1 (6 bases). This CDR3 comprises 14 residues. Trimming stripped 5 bases from V and 1 base from J, with 11 bases between. From germline, CDR1 is MNHEY and CDR2 SMNVEV (reference sequence). The CDR3 spells CASSLQGRNTEAFF. The DNA of the CDR3 is TGTGCCAGCAGTCTACAGGGACGGAACACTGAAGCTTTCTTT.

The chain joins TRBV7-9 to TRBJ2-5, with D possibly matching TRBD2 (7 bases). Trimming left V 3 bases short and J 1 base short, with 21 bases between. The CDR3 sequence is 18 residues long. Germline V gene sequence: CDR1 SEHNR, CDR2 FQNEAQ (reference sequence). The CDR3 DNA reads TGTGCCAGCAGCTTTTGGGGAGGGCAGGGGCCCCTCCAAGAGACCCAGTACTTC. This translates into CASSFWGGQGPLQETQYF.

This clone has just one count. The rearrangement links TRBV28 to TRBJ2-4, with 9 positions matching TRBD2. The CDR3 extends over 15 amino acids. Germline V CDR1 and CDR2: MDHEN, SYDVKM. The CDR3 region is CVTLGRGGPKNIQYF. CDR3 sequence (DNA): TGTGTCACCCTTGGGCGGGGGGGGCCCAAAAACATTCAGTACTTC.

This chain uses TRBV7-9 with TRBJ2-1; 7 nucleotides line up with TRBD1. This CDR3 spans 15 amino acids. Trimming cost V 6 bases and J 2 bases; bases outside gene matches: 7. Germline CDR1 SEHNR, CDR2 FQNEAQ (reference sequence). The CDR3 nucleotides are TGTGCCAGCAGTGGTGACAGGGTGACCTACAATGAGCAGTTCTTC. Translation: CASSGDRVTYNEQFF.

The rearrangement joins TRBV6-5 to TRBJ1-2; D might be TRBD1 (6 bases). The V end lost 7 bases, the J end lost 7 bases, and 16 bases lay between the germline ends. Germline values: CDR1 MNHEY, CDR2 SVGAGI. The CDR3 has 13 amino acids. CDR3 region: CASIATGLGGYTF. The DNA for the CDR3 is TGTGCCAGCATAGCCACAGGGTTAGGTGGCTACACCTTC.

This chain links TRBV30 with TRBJ2-7, with 9 bases fitting TRBD1. This CDR3 comprises 15 residues. Germline V gene sequence: CDR1 GTSNPN, CDR2 SVGIG (reference sequence). After removal of 3 bases from V and 6 bases from J, the junction contained 12 bases not matched to a gene. DNA for the CDR3: TGTGCCTGGAGCGTAGGGACAGGGAATCCCGGCGAGCAGTACTTC. This translates into CAWSVGTGNPGEQYF. Drawing the rest from reference TRBV30 and TRBJ2-7, the complete variable domain is SQTIHQWPATLVQPVGSPLSLECTVEGTSNPNLYWYRQAAGRGLQLLFYSVGIGQISSEVPQNLSASRPQDRQFILSSKKLLLSDSGFYLCAWSVGTGNPGEQYFGPGTRLTVT.

This chain links TRBV11-3 with TRBJ1-1, with a tentative D call TRBD1 (5 bases). The length of the CDR3 is 14 residues. The ends were cut back, 6 bases at V and 3 bases at J, with 14 bases in the middle. Germline V CDR1 and CDR2: SGHNT, YENEEA. CDR3 loop: CASRSRSGHTEAFF. CDR3 bases: TGTGCCAGCAGATCCCGTTCAGGGCACACTGAAGCTTTCTTT.

The chain has TRBV25-1 and TRBJ1-5, with TRBD1 matching over 9 bases. The CDR3 contains 14 residues. V was clipped by 4 bases and J by 4 bases; unmatched bases: 2. The germline gives CDR1 MGHDK, CDR2 SYGVNS. For the CDR3, the DNA is TGTGCCAGCAGTGGACAGGGGGGGAATCAGCCCCAGCATTTT. It encodes CASSGQGGNQPQHF.

V gene TRBV11-2 combines with J gene TRBJ2-3; TRBD2 matches at 9 bases. V was pared by 0 bases and J by 3 bases, with 7 bases of the junction left unmatched. CDR3 length: 17 residues. CDR1 is SGHAT and CDR2 is FQNNGV in the germline V gene. CDR3 sequence reads: CASSLDVRLAGTDTQYF. In DNA form, the CDR3 reads TGTGCCAGCAGCTTAGATGTGCGGCTAGCGGGGACAGATACGCAGTATTTT.

This chain connects TRBV5-1 to TRBJ2-7; 11 nucleotides agree with TRBD1. The length of the CDR3 is 13 residues. CDR1 SGHRS and CDR2 YFSETQ come from the germline V gene. Trimming cost V 3 bases and J 8 bases; bases outside gene matches: 4. The CDR3 sequence: CASSSGQGAQQYF. For the CDR3, the DNA is TGCGCCAGCAGCTCAGGACAGGGGGCGCAGCAGTACTTC.